The 30 T cell receptor beta chains in this list originate from one sample, sequenced in a study of T cells after yellow fever vaccination. One entry per CDR3 protein results from TCRdb running MiXCR on the 5' RACE reads. The sample contains a few hundred thousand distinct CDR3 sequences, around 7.3% of which appear only once. Sequencing was performed on PBMCs, taken 45 days after the first yellow fever vaccination. All receptors derive from a man aged 18 to 29 who received the YFV17D yellow fever vaccine.

This chain connects TRBV7-9 to TRBJ1-1, with 7 bases aligning to TRBD1. The CDR3 length is 12 residues. The V gene's germline CDR1 is SEHNR and CDR2 FQNEAQ (reference sequence). V lost 6 bases to trimming and J lost 7 bases; unmatched junction nucleotides: 5. The DNA for the CDR3 is TGTGCCAGCAGTGAAGACAGGGATGAAGCTTTCTTT. Residues: CASSEDRDEAFF.

This clonotype turned up a few times. The chain recombines TRBV7-4 with TRBJ2-7, with 9 nucleotides matching TRBD1. The ends lost 5 bases at V and 4 bases at J; junction bases unmatched: 15. The CDR3 contains 17 residues. Germline V gene lookup returns CDR1 SGHVT and CDR2 SQSDAQ. CDR3 region: CASSPPPRDRATYEQYV. Written as DNA, the CDR3 is TGTGCCAGCAGCCCCCCTCCCCGGGACAGGGCGACGTACGAGCAGTACGTC.

This chain uses TRBV10-3 with TRBJ2-1; 7 bases map to TRBD2. Germline CDR1 ENHRY, CDR2 SYGVKD. V lost 10 bases, J lost 7 bases, and 10 bases stayed unmatched. CDR3 length: 13 residues. The CDR3 DNA sequence: TGTGCCACCTCTCCGGGGGAGGGTAATGAGCAGTTCTTC. It translates to CATSPGEGNEQFF.

The chain uses TRBV5-1 and TRBJ1-6; D perhaps matches TRBD1 (6 bases). V gave up 10 bases and J gave up 4 bases, with 12 bases separating them. The CDR3 length is 13 residues. Germline V gene sequence: CDR1 SGHRS, CDR2 YFSETQ. Here the CDR3 reads CAVRDTYNSPLHF. The CDR3 DNA is TGCGCCGTCCGGGACACATATAATTCACCCCTCCACTTT.

This clonotype was counted only a few times. The chain employs TRBV5-5 and TRBJ1-6; 7 bases are shared with TRBD1. The germline gives CDR1 SGHKS, CDR2 YYEKEE (reference sequence). J gave up 0 bases and V 7 bases, and 4 bases lay outside the gene matches. This CDR3 has 15 residues. The CDR3 spells CASDWDSSYNSPLHF. The CDR3 nucleotides are TGTGCCAGCGACTGGGACAGCTCCTATAATTCACCCCTCCACTTT.

This clonotype was seen a few times. The gene calls are TRBV4-3 and TRBJ2-5; the D is unclear. The CDR3 loop spans 15 amino acids. The germline gives CDR1 LGHNA, CDR2 YSLEER. The V end lost 0 bases, the J end lost 6 bases, and 14 bases lay between the germline ends. The CDR3 protein is CASSQDRAGSKTQYF. CDR3 in DNA: TGCGCCAGCAGCCAAGACCGGGCTGGTTCAAAGACCCAGTACTTC.

The sample holds a few counts of this clonotype. The gene calls are TRBV5-1 and TRBJ1-1; 7 bases are a match to TRBD1. The CDR3 is made up of 16 amino acids. Germline CDR1 is SGHRS and CDR2 is YFSETQ. The trim removed 4 bases at V and 2 bases at J, leaving 11 bases unmatched. CDR3 sequence reads: CASSPWTGLRNTEAFF. The CDR3, as DNA: TGCGCCAGCAGCCCCTGGACAGGTCTGAGAAACACTGAAGCTTTCTTT.

This clonotype turned up a few times. This chain links TRBV18 with TRBJ2-4, with 7 positions matching TRBD1. The CDR3 length is 16 residues. The V gene's germline CDR1 is KGHSH and CDR2 LQKENI. J was trimmed by 3 bases and V by 5 bases; bases with no gene match: 10. DNA of the CDR3: TGTGCCAGCTCATCCGACAGGGAGTATGACAAAAACATTCAGTACTTC. It translates to CASSSDREYDKNIQYF.

This clonotype came up many times. The CDR3 protein is CASSINYGYTF. The CDR3 coding sequence is TGTGCCAGCAGCATTAACTATGGCTACACCTTC. The chain couples TRBV5-6 to TRBJ1-2; D remains unclear. The CDR3 sequence is 11 residues long. CDR1 and CDR2 from the germline V gene are SGHDT and YYEEEE. The V end was cut by 4 bases, the J end by 1 base, with 2 bases between.

This chain uses TRBV5-1 with TRBJ2-2, with 8 nucleotides matching TRBD1. J gave up 4 bases and V 3 bases, and 5 bases lay outside the gene matches. Germline CDR1 reads SGHRS; CDR2 reads YFSETQ. The CDR3 consists of 15 residues. The DNA for the CDR3 is TGCGCCAGCAGCTCACGAGGACAGGGCACCGGGGAGCTGTTTTTT. It is translated as CASSSRGQGTGELFF.

This clonotype was counted only a few times. The junction and the germline gene differ at one end; a read error may be behind it. The V gene is TRBV14, the J gene TRBJ1-6; D not certain. CDR3 length: 11 amino acids. Germline V gene lookup returns CDR1 SGHDN and CDR2 FVKESK. The CDR3 DNA reads as TGTGCCAGCACCCAACCGGGGTTTCTCCACTTT. Translating gives CASTQPGFLHF.

In its sample, this clonotype was seen a few times. The chain links TRBV6-1 to TRBJ2-7; TRBD2 agrees at 7 bases. The CDR3 sequence is 18 residues long. The germline CDR1 and CDR2 sequences are MNHNS and SASEGT. Unmatched junction bases numbered 17, after V lost 6 bases and J lost 0 bases. This chain's CDR3 is CASSKSGASGLYSYEQYV. The CDR3 nucleotides are TGTGCCAGCAGCAAAAGTGGGGCTAGCGGTTTATACTCCTACGAGCAGTACGTC.

The table lists this clonotype with a few counts. The rearrangement links TRBV30 to TRBJ1-6; D remains unclear. The germline CDR1 and CDR2 sequences are GTSNPN and SVGIG (reference sequence). The V end lost 2 bases, the J end lost 14 bases, and 16 bases lay between the germline ends. The CDR3 runs 13 residues. Written as DNA, the CDR3 is TGTGCCTGGAGTCCTTCAGTGAGGGCATCCCTCCACTTT. Translating it yields CAWSPSVRASLHF.

This clonotype came up a few times. As DNA, the CDR3 is TGTGCCAGCACTATGACAGGTTTCACTGAAGCTTTCTTT. This translates into CASTMTGFTEAFF. The genes are TRBV12-3 or TRBV12-4 and TRBJ1-1; possibly TRBD1 for D (6 bases). CDR3 length equals 13 residues. V gave up 7 bases and J gave up 4 bases, with 13 bases separating them.

The rearrangement joins TRBV20-1 to TRBJ1-1; D ambiguous. The CDR3 covers 14 residues. CDR1 and CDR2 from the germline V gene are DFQATT and SNEGSKA (reference sequence). V was clipped by 1 base and J by 3 bases, with 12 bases between them. This CDR3 is CSARAMGSDTEAFF. CDR3 DNA sequence: TGCAGTGCTAGAGCCATGGGGTCGGACACTGAAGCTTTCTTT.

This clonotype was detected ten times or more. The chain links TRBV5-1 to TRBJ2-5; D unclear. The V gene lost 7 bases and the J gene lost 2 bases, with 21 bases spanning the gap. Germline CDR1 is SGHRS and CDR2 is YFSETQ. CDR3 length: 16 residues. CDR3 region: CASGSPVVGYQETQYF. The CDR3 nucleotides are TGCGCCAGCGGCAGTCCGGTGGTGGGGTATCAAGAGACCCAGTACTTC.

A few counts support this clonotype. DNA for the CDR3: TGTGCCAGCAGTTCGCTAGCGGGGGAGTCCTACAATGAGCAGTTCTTC. The encoded protein is CASSSLAGESYNEQFF. The chain links TRBV6-2 or TRBV6-3 to TRBJ2-1, with TRBD2 matching over 10 bases. The CDR3 is 16 residues long. Germline trimming cut 4 bases from V and 1 base from J; bases unmatched to any gene: 4. The germline V gene encodes CDR1 MNHEY and CDR2 SVGEGT.

This clonotype was detected a few times. The rearrangement joins TRBV5-6 to TRBJ2-5; 7 nucleotides agree with TRBD2. This CDR3 has 15 residues. The V and J ends lost 2 bases and 4 bases, in that order; junction bases with no gene match: 8. Per the germline V gene, CDR1 is SGHDT and CDR2 is YYEEEE. CDR3 DNA: TGTGCCAGCAGCTTTACTAGCGAGGTCGGAGAGACCCAGTACTTC. As protein: CASSFTSEVGETQYF.

This clonotype was observed a handful of times. V usage is TRBV12-3 or TRBV12-4 and J usage is TRBJ2-2; 7 bases align to TRBD1. V lost 3 bases, J lost 5 bases, and 6 bases stayed unmatched. The CDR3 loop spans 15 amino acids. Written as DNA, the CDR3 is TGTGCCAGCAGTTTCAGAAGGGGGCGGACCGGGGAGCTGTTTTTT. This translates into CASSFRRGRTGELFF.

J is TRBJ2-4 and V is TRBV4-1; the D is unclear. Germline assignment: CDR1 MGHRA and CDR2 YSYEKL. The CDR3 spans 13 residues. V was shortened by 2 bases and J by 5 bases, with 7 bases between the two germline ends. CDR3 sequence reads: CASSQLLENIQYF. CDR3 nucleotide sequence: TGCGCCAGCAGCCAACTTCTGGAAAACATTCAGTACTTC.

This clonotype occurred a few times. CDR3 sequence reads: CATSEGTGNTIYF. The CDR3 DNA sequence: TGTGCCACCAGTGAAGGTACCGGAAACACCATATATTTT. The gene calls are TRBV24-1 and TRBJ1-3; D gene ambiguous. Germline values: CDR1 KGHDR, CDR2 SFDVKD. Trimming took 4 bases from V and 4 from J, leaving 7 bases between them. The CDR3 length is 13 residues.

The chain has TRBV6-1 and TRBJ1-1; 7 positions match TRBD1. The V and J ends lost 6 bases and 5 bases, in that order; junction bases with no gene match: 12. Germline CDR1 and CDR2: MNHNS and SASEGT. The CDR3 runs to 15 residues. The CDR3 DNA reads TGTGCCAGCAGCCCAAATACAGGGGCGGTAACTGAAGCTTTCTTT. Protein: CASSPNTGAVTEAFF.

At least ten counts were recorded for this clonotype. V gene TRBV12-3 or TRBV12-4 combines with J gene TRBJ1-4; 11 bases match TRBD1. Trimming at V came to 4 bases and at J to 4 bases, leaving 8 bases not matched to a gene. CDR3 size: 17 residues. CDR3 sequence (DNA): TGTGCCAGCAGTTCATGGACAGGGGGCTTTCATAATGAAAAACTGTTTTTT. Its translation is CASSSWTGGFHNEKLFF.

This clonotype occurred a few times. This chain joins TRBV5-5 and TRBJ1-2; 8 bases align to TRBD1. This CDR3 is built from 12 residues. V shed 6 bases and J 6 bases; nucleotides not matched to a gene: 4. Germline values: CDR1 SGHKS, CDR2 YYEKEE (reference sequence). The CDR3 DNA reads as TGTGCCAGCAACCACAGGGGGGATGGCTACACCTTC. The encoded protein is CASNHRGDGYTF.

The sample holds many counts of this clonotype. The V and J genes are TRBV7-9 and TRBJ2-2, with TRBD1 as a possible D gene (5 bases). The V end lost 8 bases, the J end lost 0 bases, and 10 bases lay between the germline ends. CDR3 size: 14 residues. In germline, CDR1 is SEHNR, CDR2 FQNEAQ (reference sequence). Written as DNA, the CDR3 is TGTGCCAGCCAGGGATTTTCGAACACCGGGGAGCTGTTTTTT. The encoded protein is CASQGFSNTGELFF.

This clonotype was counted ten times or more. CDR3 sequence reads: CASSLIGTEAFF. In DNA form, the CDR3 reads TGTGCCAGCAGTTTAATCGGCACTGAAGCTTTCTTT. The chain has TRBV12-3 or TRBV12-4 and TRBJ1-1, with D unclear. The CDR3 is made up of 12 amino acids. Between the trimmed V and J ends, which lost 2 bases and 4 bases, there was a span of 5 bases.

The V call is TRBV6-2 or TRBV6-3, the J call TRBJ1-5; TRBD1 might be the D (5 bases). Germline assignment: CDR1 MNHEY and CDR2 SVGEGT. The V end was cut by 6 bases, the J end by 4 bases, with 22 bases between. CDR3 length: 17 amino acids. This CDR3 reads CASSPRGGDGGNQPQHF. CDR3 DNA: TGTGCCAGCAGCCCAAGGGGCGGGGATGGTGGAAATCAGCCCCAGCATTTT.

This clonotype has a count of ten or more. This chain joins TRBV28 and TRBJ2-2, with TRBD2 matching 9 bases. CDR1 is MDHEN, CDR2 SYDVKM, per germline. The CDR3 is 18 amino acids. J was trimmed by 0 bases and V by 4 bases; bases with no gene match: 9. The CDR3 protein is CASSSLIAGESNTGELFF. The CDR3 nucleotides read TGTGCCAGCAGTTCCCTAATAGCGGGGGAGTCGAACACCGGGGAGCTGTTTTTT.

The sample holds one count of this clonotype. The chain combines TRBV7-2 with TRBJ2-6; unclear D gene. The germline CDR1 and CDR2 sequences are SGHTA and FQGNSA. The length of the CDR3 is 15 residues. Trimming left V 5 bases short and J 0 bases short, with 8 bases between. This CDR3 reads CASSPTPSGANVLTF. The CDR3 DNA sequence: TGTGCCAGCAGCCCCACCCCCTCTGGGGCCAACGTCCTGACTTTC.

This rearrangement joins TRBV10-1 to TRBJ2-7; 9 positions agree with TRBD1. CDR1 WNHNN and CDR2 SYGVQD come from the germline V gene (reference sequence). This CDR3 has 14 residues. Losses at the gene ends were 4 bases for V and 2 bases for J; bases not matched to a gene: 3. The CDR3 is CASSAGQGTYEQYF. Here the CDR3 DNA reads TGCGCCAGCAGTGCGGGACAGGGAACCTACGAGCAGTACTTC.